This entry lists 15 T cell receptor beta chains sequenced from one sample in a study of shared clonotypes between healthy human individuals. Profiled with immunoSEQ multiplex PCR; TCRdb holds only in-frame clones, not every one. Of about 2.4 million clones listed, 93% are singletons. The specimen sequenced was naive CD4+ T cells from PBMCs. Subset meaning: CD45RA+ positively selected. The receptors come from a man in his late teens or twenties in good health. Some clones in this sample may be carry-over from other donors' samples.

The J gene is TRBJ1-3, the V gene TRBV18; 9 nucleotides line up with TRBD1. The ends lost 2 bases at V and 4 bases at J; junction bases unmatched: 12. This CDR3 spans 18 amino acids. CDR1 is KGHSH and CDR2 is LQKENI in the germline V gene. The CDR3 region has the DNA TGTGCCAGCTCACCAGGGGGTACCGGGACAGGGATCGGAAACACCATATATTTT. Protein product: CASSPGGTGTGIGNTIYF.

Regarding this clone: Other nucleotide sequences in the sample specify the same CDR3. The rearrangement links TRBV5-1 to TRBJ1-3; D is unresolved. V lost 0 bases, J lost 0 bases, and 4 bases lay in between. Germline lookup yields CDR1 SGHRS and CDR2 YFSETQ. There are 14 residues in the CDR3. CDR3 residues: CASSLGGSGNTIYF. CDR3 DNA: TGCGCCAGCAGCTTGGGAGGCTCTGGAAACACCATATATTTT.

This chain uses TRBV5-4 with TRBJ2-1, with D tentatively TRBD1 or TRBD2 (5 bases each). This CDR3 is built from 17 residues. Germline V gives CDR1 SGHNT, CDR2 YYREEE (reference sequence). The V end was cut by 3 bases, the J end by 1 base, with 17 bases between. The CDR3 DNA is TGTGCCAGCAGCTCCCCCCCGGGGCAGGGTTCCTACAATGAGCAGTTCTTC. Protein product: CASSSPPGQGSYNEQFF.

This chain joins TRBV27 and TRBJ2-7; 7 positions match TRBD2. CDR3 length: 17 amino acids. V was clipped by 3 bases and J by 0 bases; unmatched bases: 11. In germline, CDR1 is MNHEY, CDR2 SMNVEV (reference sequence). The CDR3: CASSFPLAATSSYEQYF. In DNA, the CDR3 is TGTGCCAGCAGTTTTCCCCTAGCGGCTACGAGCTCCTACGAGCAGTACTTC.

This chain connects TRBV28 to TRBJ2-1; possible D gene TRBD2, 5 bases. The CDR3 is 16 amino acids. From germline, CDR1 is MDHEN and CDR2 SYDVKM. V lost 10 bases to trimming and J lost 0 bases, with 19 bases between them. CDR3: CATLGSTRDSYNEQFF. The CDR3 nucleotides are TGTGCCACATTGGGGAGCACCCGGGACTCCTACAATGAGCAGTTCTTC.

This clone was counted a single time. The gene calls are TRBV5-4 and TRBJ2-7, with TRBD1 matching over 9 bases. With 4 bases clipped from V and 4 bases from J, the junction kept 9 bases outside the gene matches. Looked up from germline, CDR1 is SGHNT and CDR2 is YYREEE (reference sequence). The CDR3 extends over 15 amino acids. CDR3: CASSPGGGQGYEQYF. The CDR3 bases are TGTGCCAGCAGCCCAGGTGGCGGACAGGGGTACGAGCAGTACTTC. Full variable domain (rest looked up from reference TRBV5-4 and TRBJ2-7): ETGVTQSPTHLIKTRGQQVTLRCSSQSGHNTVSWYQQALGQGPQFIFQYYREEENGRGNFPPRFSGLQFPNYSSELNVNALELDDSALYLCASSPGGGQGYEQYFGPGTRLTVT.

In regard to this clone: With a much larger clone just one base away, this may be a read error. Different DNA sequences within this sample yield the same CDR3. The chain joins TRBV28 to TRBJ1-5, with 9 bases matching TRBD1. Unmatched junction bases numbered 1, after V lost 5 bases and J lost 2 bases. The CDR3 spans 14 residues. CDR1 is MDHEN and CDR2 is SYDVKM in the germline V gene. The DNA for the CDR3 is TGTGCCAGCAGTAGGACAGGGGGCAATCAGCCCCAGCATTTT. This translates into CASSRTGGNQPQHF.

The rearrangement joins TRBV5-1 to TRBJ1-3; D gene uncertain. Germline V lookup: CDR1 SGHRS, CDR2 YFSETQ. V was cut by 0 bases and J by 0 bases, with 10 bases left in between. CDR3 length equals 16 residues. The CDR3 here is CASSLAPAYSGNTIYF. The CDR3 nucleotides are TGCGCCAGCAGCTTGGCCCCGGCTTACTCTGGAAACACCATATATTTT.

V and J are TRBV21-1 and TRBJ2-5. TRBV21-1 is a recognized pseudogene. The CDR3 is 14 amino acids. The CDR3 region has the DNA TGTGCCAGCAGCAAAGGTCGGCGCCGGGAGACCCAGTACTTC. Translated: CASSKGRRRETQYF.

Comment on this clone: Germline and junction disagree at one end, which may indicate a read error. This sequence joins TRBV5-1 and TRBJ2-7; the D is unclear. This CDR3 is 13 amino acids long. The germline gives CDR1 SGHRS, CDR2 YFSETQ. CDR3: CASSLTDSHEQYF. CDR3 DNA sequence: TGCGCCAGCAGCTTGACCGACTCCCACGAGCAGTACTTC.

The chain recombines TRBV9 with TRBJ2-3; 7 bases line up with TRBD2. V was clipped by 9 bases and J by 3 bases; unmatched bases: 16. The CDR3 is 16 amino acids. The germline V gene encodes CDR1 SGDLS and CDR2 YYNGEE. The CDR3 region is CATSLGGTGGTDTQYF. DNA of the CDR3: TGTGCCACCTCCCTGGGAGGGACCGGCGGAACAGATACGCAGTATTTT.

This clone was counted between two and nine times. The V and J genes are TRBV18 and TRBJ1-5; no firm D call. In germline, CDR1 is KGHSH, CDR2 LQKENI. V was clipped by 0 bases and J by 0 bases, with 9 bases between them. The CDR3 contains 16 residues. The CDR3 region is CASSPPGTNSNQPQHF. CDR3 sequence (DNA): TGTGCCAGCTCACCACCGGGCACAAATAGCAATCAGCCCCAGCATTTT.

The chain employs TRBV10-3 and TRBJ2-3; a weak D match, TRBD2 (6 bases). V lost 10 bases and J 3 bases, leaving 17 bases between the germline ends. The CDR3 totals 14 residues. Germline V gene data show CDR1 as ENHRY and CDR2 as SYGVKD. CDR3 amino acids: CATRRRDLTDTQYF. The CDR3 bases are TGTGCCACCCGACGGCGGGATTTAACAGATACGCAGTATTTT.

The genes are TRBV7-2 and TRBJ2-5; 11 nucleotides line up with TRBD2. Per germline, CDR1 SGHTA and CDR2 FQGNSA. CDR3 length: 16 residues. V dropped 1 base and J dropped 4; count of bases not matched to a gene: 5. CDR3 coding DNA: TGTGCCAGCAGCTTAGGTCTAGCGGGAGGTGCAGAGACCCAGTACTTC. Translating it yields CASSLGLAGGAETQYF.

This clone was seen just once. The V gene is TRBV29-1, the J gene TRBJ2-1, with D maybe TRBD2 (6 bases). Germline values: CDR1 SQVTM, CDR2 ANQGSEA. Trimming took off 7 bases at V and 6 bases at J, with 19 bases between the two ends. The CDR3 is 14 amino acids. The CDR3 DNA reads as TGCAGCGCCCTAGGGACTCGGGTTATCAATGAGCAGTTCTTC. Its protein is CSALGTRVINEQFF.